This paragraph covers one T cell receptor beta chain sequence. Its antigen is still unknown. The sample comes from a study of post-analysis software for immune sequencing data. Looking at the study overall: The study covered relapsing-remitting, secondary progressive and progressive-relapsing courses of multiple sclerosis.

Regarding the study as a whole: Five or six TRBV segments, TRBV5-6, TRBV5-1 and TRBV20-1 among them, were found more frequent in patients than controls.

TCR beta cDNA libraries included unique molecular identifiers. TCRdb redid the calling of the PCR reads with MiXCR, one entry per CDR3 protein. The profile shows hundreds of thousands of distinct CDR3 sequences, 53% of them singletons. This CDR3 contains 12 residues. V lost 1 base, J lost 7 bases, and 7 bases lay in between. The germline CDR1 and CDR2 sequences are SEHNR and FQNEAQ (reference sequence). The chain carries TRBV7-9 and TRBJ2-5; no clear D gene. Sequenced sample: blood. This receptor was taken from a girl aged 10-17 years with multiple sclerosis. The CDR3 loop is CASSLDLLTQYF. In DNA form, the CDR3 reads TGTGCCAGCAGCTTAGATCTTTTGACCCAGTACTTC.